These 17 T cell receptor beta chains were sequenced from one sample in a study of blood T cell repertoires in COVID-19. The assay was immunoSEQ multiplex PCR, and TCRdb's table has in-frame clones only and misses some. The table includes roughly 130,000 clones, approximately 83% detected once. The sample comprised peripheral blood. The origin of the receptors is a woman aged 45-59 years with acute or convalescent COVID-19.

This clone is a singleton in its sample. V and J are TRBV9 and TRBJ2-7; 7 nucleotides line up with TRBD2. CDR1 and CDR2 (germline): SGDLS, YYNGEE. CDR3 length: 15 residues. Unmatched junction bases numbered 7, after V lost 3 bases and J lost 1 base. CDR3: CASSASWGGSYEQYF. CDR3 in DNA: TGTGCCAGCAGCGCATCCTGGGGGGGGTCCTACGAGCAGTACTTC.

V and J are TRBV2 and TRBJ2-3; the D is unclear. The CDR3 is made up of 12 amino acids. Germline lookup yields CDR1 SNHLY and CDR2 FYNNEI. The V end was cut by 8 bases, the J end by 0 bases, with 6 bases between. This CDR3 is CASYLSTDTQYF. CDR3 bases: TGTGCCAGCTATCTTAGCACAGATACGCAGTATTTT.

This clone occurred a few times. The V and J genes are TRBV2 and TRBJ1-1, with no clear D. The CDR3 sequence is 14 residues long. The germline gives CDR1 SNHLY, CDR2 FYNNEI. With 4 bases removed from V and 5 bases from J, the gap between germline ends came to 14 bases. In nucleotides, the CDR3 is TGTGCCAGCAGTGTTGGGAGCTTAGGAACTGAAGCTTTCTTT. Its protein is CASSVGSLGTEAFF. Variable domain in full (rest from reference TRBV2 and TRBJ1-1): EPEVTQTPSHQVTQMGQEVILRCVPISNHLYFYWYRQILGQKVEFLVSFYNNEISEKSEIFDDQFSVERPDGSNFTLKIRSTKLEDSAMYFCASSVGSLGTEAFFGQGTRLTVV.

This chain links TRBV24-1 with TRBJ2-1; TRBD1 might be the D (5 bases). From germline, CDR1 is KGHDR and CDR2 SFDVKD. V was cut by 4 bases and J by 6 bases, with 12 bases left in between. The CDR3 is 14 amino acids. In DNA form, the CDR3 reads TGTGCCACCAGTGACCAGATTGACAGCAATGAGCAGTTCTTC. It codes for CATSDQIDSNEQFF.

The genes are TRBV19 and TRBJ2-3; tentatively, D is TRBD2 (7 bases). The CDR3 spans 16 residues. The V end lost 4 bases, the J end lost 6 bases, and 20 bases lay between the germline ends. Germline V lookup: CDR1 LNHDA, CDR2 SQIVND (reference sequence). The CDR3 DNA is TGTGCCAGTAGTAGAGGGGGGAGACTAGCTAGCGATACGCAGTATTTT. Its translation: CASSRGGRLASDTQYF.

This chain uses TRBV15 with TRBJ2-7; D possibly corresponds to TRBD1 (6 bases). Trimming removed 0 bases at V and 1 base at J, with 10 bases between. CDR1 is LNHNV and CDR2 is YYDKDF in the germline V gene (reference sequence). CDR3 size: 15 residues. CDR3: CATSRDRTASYEQYF. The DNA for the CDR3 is TGTGCCACCAGCAGAGATAGGACAGCTTCCTACGAGCAGTACTTC.

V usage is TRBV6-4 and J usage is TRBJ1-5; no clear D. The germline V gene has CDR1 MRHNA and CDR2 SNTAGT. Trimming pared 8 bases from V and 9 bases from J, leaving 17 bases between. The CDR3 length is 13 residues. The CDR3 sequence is CASSPQAGSPQHF. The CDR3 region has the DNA TGTGCCAGCTCCCCACAAGCAGGTTCGCCCCAGCATTTT.

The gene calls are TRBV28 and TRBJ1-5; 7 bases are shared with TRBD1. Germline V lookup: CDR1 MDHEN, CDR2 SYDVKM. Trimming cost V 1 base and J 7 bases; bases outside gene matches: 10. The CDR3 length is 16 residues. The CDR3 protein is CASSLFQGDGSQPQHF. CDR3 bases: TGTGCCAGCAGTTTATTTCAGGGGGACGGCAGCCAGCCCCAGCATTTT.

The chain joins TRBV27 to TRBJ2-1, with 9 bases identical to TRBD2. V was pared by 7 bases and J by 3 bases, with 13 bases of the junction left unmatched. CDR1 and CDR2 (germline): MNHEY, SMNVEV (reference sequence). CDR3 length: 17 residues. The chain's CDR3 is CASKNPLAGGFYNEQFF. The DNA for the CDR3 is TGTGCCAGCAAGAACCCCCTTGCGGGGGGGTTCTACAATGAGCAGTTCTTC.

CDR3 amino acids: CASSQGRRVRMNTEAFF. CDR3 coding DNA: TGTGCCAGCAGCCAAGGGCGCAGGGTACGAATGAACACTGAAGCTTTCTTT. The chain links TRBV14 to TRBJ1-1; tentative D call: TRBD1 (5 bases). This CDR3 is 17 amino acids long. Trimming shortened V by 1 base and J by 0 bases, and 15 bases separated the two germline ends. Germline CDR1 reads SGHDN; CDR2 reads FVKESK.

CDR3 sequence reads: CASRAQAGGPNEQFF. The CDR3 DNA reads TGTGCCAGCAGGGCCCAAGCGGGGGGTCCCAATGAGCAGTTCTTC. This sequence joins TRBV2 and TRBJ2-1; TRBD2 agrees at 9 bases. CDR1 and CDR2 (germline): SNHLY, FYNNEI. The junction had 9 bases not matched to a gene; V was cut back by 6 bases and J by 6 bases. This CDR3 region has 15 residues.

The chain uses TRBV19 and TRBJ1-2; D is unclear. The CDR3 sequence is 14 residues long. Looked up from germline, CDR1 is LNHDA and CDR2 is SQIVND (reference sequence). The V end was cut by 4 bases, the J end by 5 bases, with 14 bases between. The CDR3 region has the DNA TGTGCCAGTAGTACTACAACGGGGTCTTATGGCTACACCTTC. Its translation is CASSTTTGSYGYTF.

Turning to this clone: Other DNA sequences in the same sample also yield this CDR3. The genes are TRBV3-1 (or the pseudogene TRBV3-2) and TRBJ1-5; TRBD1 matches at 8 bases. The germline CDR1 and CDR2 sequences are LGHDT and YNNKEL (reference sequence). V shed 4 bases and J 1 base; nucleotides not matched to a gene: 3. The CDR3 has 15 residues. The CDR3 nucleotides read TGTGCCAGCAGCCCAGGACAGGGCAGCAATCAGCCCCAGCATTTT. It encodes CASSPGQGSNQPQHF.

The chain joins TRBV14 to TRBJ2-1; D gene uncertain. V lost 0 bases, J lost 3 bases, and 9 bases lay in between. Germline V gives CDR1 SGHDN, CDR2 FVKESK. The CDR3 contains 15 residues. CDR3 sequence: CASSQDVSSYNEQFF. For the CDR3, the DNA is TGTGCCAGCAGCCAAGATGTTAGTAGCTACAATGAGCAGTTCTTC.

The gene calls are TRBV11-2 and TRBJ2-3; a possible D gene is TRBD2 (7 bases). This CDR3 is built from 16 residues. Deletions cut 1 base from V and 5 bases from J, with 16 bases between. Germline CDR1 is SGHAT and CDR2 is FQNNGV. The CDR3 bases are TGTGCCAGCAGCTTAGTAGCGGCTAGGGGGGGAGATACGCAGTATTTT. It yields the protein CASSLVAARGGDTQYF.

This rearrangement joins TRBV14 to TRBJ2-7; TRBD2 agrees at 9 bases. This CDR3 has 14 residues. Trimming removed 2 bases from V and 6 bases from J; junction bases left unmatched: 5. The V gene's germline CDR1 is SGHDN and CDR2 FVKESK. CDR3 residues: CASSQRRGGFEQYF. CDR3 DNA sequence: TGTGCCAGCAGCCAAAGGCGGGGGGGGTTCGAGCAGTACTTC.

The CDR3: CASGDTPTNEKLFF. In nucleotides, the CDR3 is TGTGCCAGTGGAGATACTCCAACTAATGAAAAACTGTTTTTT. This chain joins TRBV19 and TRBJ1-4; D is unresolved. CDR3 size: 14 residues. Germline assignment: CDR1 LNHDA and CDR2 SQIVND (reference sequence). The V and J ends lost 8 bases and 0 bases respectively, with 10 bases between them.